These T cell receptor beta chains were read from a single sample in a study of T cell responses to AZD1222 COVID-19 vaccine. Clones were read by immunoSEQ multiplex PCR, and TCRdb kept only the in-frame ones, dropping some. The data contain around 77,000 clones, roughly 88% of them seen just once; the ten biggest clones take up roughly 2.4%. Sequences were derived from peripheral blood, sampled on day 0 of AZD1222 vaccination. The receptors were sampled from an adult in good health. Each CDR3 is given with its conserved first and last residue. A D gene is named only where the DNA matches it firmly. The size field is filled for only some rows; it gives once, few, many or a size class.

>TRBD1|NA|15|TRBV18
CASSPSQGRSETQYF
>NA|NA|13|TRBV28
CASSLRGWTEAFF
>NA|NA|15|TRBV5-1
CASSLGTVNNSPLHF
>TRBD1|NA|15|TRBV6-5
CASSYDRQGRYGYTF
>NA|NA|13|TRBV30
CAWSDQGSYEQYF
>NA|NA|14|TRBV24-1
CATSDPATNEKLFF
>NA|NA|14|TRBV15
CATSRERGRDTQYF
>NA|NA|16|TRBV2
CASSELVGPSTDTQYF
>TRBD1|once|14|TRBV10-3
CAIRGQAANYGYTF
>NA|NA|14|TRBV30
CASSSGDSGNTIYF
>NA|NA|14|TRBV5-4
CASSLGRDYTEAFF
>NA|NA|14|TRBV11-3
CASSFGGDRDEQYF
>TRBD2|once|18|TRBV9
CASSVVSGRARSSYEQYF
>NA|NA|15|TRBV20-1
CSAGGGTTPLGEQYF
>NA|NA|15|TRBV7-3
CASSLKSGVNTEAFF
>NA|NA|17|TRBV5-7
CASSFASGERSSYEQYF
>TRBD1|NA|17|TRBV15
CATSPHGDTGGHTEAFF
>NA|NA|12|TRBV29-1
CSGGVDHYEQYF
>NA|NA|10|TRBV21-1
CAELNQPQHF
>NA|NA|15|TRBV3-1/TRBV3-2
CASSQGQIRGTEAFF
>NA|NA|15|TRBV18
CASSPRGSRNTEAFF
>NA|NA|16|TRBV6-5
CASSYYGRGLNYGYTF
>NA|once|15|TRBV5-1
CASSLTYKGGDEQFF
>NA|NA|13|TRBV7-3
CASSLTPGNGYTF
>TRBD1|NA|15|TRBV6-6
CASSNRGTDNTEAFF
>NA|NA|17|TRBV29-1
CSVKTTVYNLVKGGYTF
>TRBD1|NA|14|TRBV11-1
CASSSPGTGNEQYF
>TRBD1|NA|15|TRBV5-4
CASSKDRGTSSPLHF
>NA|NA|12|TRBV3-1/TRBV3-2
CASSQRGNTIYF
>NA|few|13|TRBV4-2
CASSQGEQETQYF
>NA|NA|16|TRBV6-5
CASSYSISLYAYEQYF
>NA|NA|14|TRBV3-1/TRBV3-2
CASSQDRVGETQYF
>NA|NA|11|TRBV7-9
CASSSEGPAFF
>NA|few|15|TRBV19
CASSSGGGGAYEQYF
>TRBD1|NA|15|TRBV5-1
CASSLSQGDGGELFF
>NA|once|16|TRBV4-1
CASSQEPGISGNTIYF
>TRBD2|NA|18|TRBV10-1
CASSVLAGGPGDTDTQYF